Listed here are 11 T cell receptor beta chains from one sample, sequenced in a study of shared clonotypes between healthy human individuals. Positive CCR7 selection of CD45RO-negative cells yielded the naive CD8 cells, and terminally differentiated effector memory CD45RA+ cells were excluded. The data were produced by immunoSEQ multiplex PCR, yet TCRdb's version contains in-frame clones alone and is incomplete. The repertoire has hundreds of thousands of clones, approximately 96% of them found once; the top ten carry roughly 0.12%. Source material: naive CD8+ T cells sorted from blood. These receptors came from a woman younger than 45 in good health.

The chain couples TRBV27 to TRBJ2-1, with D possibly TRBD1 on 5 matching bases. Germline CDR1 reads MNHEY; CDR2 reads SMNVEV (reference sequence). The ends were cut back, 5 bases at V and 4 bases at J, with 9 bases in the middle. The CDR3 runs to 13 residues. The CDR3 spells CASSPDRYNEQFF. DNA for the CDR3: TGTGCCAGCAGTCCAGACAGATACAATGAGCAGTTCTTC.

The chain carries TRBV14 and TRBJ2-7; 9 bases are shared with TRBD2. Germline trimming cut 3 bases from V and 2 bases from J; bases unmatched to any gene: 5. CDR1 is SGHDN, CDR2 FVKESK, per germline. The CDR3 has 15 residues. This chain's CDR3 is CASSHLLAGTYEQYF. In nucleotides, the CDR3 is TGTGCCAGCAGCCATCTTCTAGCGGGAACCTACGAGCAGTACTTC.

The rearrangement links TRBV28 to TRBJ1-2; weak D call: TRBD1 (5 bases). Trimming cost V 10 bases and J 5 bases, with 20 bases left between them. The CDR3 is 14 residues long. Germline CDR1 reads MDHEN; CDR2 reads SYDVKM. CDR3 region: CATLMTPGTYGYTF. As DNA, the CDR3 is TGTGCCACCCTCATGACCCCCGGGACTTATGGCTACACCTTC.

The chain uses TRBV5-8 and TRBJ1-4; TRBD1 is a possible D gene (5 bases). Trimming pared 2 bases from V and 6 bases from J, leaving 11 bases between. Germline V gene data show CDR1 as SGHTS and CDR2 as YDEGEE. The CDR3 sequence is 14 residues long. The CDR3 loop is CASSFFRGHEKLFF. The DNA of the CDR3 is TGTGCCAGCAGCTTCTTCCGGGGACATGAAAAACTGTTTTTT.

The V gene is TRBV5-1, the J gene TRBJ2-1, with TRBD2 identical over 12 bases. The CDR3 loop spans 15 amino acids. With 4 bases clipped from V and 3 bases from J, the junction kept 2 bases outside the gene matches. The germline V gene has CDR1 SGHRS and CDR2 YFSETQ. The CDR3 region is CASSLLAGGYNEQFF. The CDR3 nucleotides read TGCGCCAGCAGCCTACTAGCGGGAGGCTACAATGAGCAGTTCTTC.

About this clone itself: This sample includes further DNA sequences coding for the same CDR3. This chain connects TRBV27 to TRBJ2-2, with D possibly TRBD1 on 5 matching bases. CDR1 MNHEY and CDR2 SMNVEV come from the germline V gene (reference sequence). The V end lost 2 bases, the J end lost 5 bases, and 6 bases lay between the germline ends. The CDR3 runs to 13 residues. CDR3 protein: CASSLQGTGELFF. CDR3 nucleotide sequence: TGTGCCAGCAGTTTACAGGGTACCGGGGAGCTGTTTTTT.

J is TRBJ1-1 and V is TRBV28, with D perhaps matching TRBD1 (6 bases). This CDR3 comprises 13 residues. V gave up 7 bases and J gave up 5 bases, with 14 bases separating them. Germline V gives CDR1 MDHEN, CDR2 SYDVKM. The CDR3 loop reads CASNYGGRTEAFF. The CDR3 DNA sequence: TGTGCCAGCAATTACGGGGGGCGGACTGAAGCTTTCTTT.

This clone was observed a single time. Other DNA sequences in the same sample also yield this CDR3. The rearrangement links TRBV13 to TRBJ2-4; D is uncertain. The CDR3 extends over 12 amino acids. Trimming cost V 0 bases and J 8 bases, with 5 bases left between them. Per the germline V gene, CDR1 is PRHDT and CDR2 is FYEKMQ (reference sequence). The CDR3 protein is CASSLGLDIQYF. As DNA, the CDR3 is TGTGCCAGCAGCTTAGGTTTAGACATTCAGTACTTC.

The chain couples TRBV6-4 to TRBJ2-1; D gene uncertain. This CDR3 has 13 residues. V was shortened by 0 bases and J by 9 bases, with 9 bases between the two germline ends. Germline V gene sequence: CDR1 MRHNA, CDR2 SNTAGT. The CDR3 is CASSDSGESEQFF. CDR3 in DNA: TGTGCCAGCAGTGACTCGGGTGAGAGTGAGCAGTTCTTC.

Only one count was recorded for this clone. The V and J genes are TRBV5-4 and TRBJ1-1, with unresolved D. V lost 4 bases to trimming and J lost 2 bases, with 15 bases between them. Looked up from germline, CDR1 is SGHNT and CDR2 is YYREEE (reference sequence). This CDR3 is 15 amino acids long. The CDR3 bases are TGTGCCAGCAGCCGTTCACTATTCGGAAACACTGAAGCTTTCTTT. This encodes CASSRSLFGNTEAFF.

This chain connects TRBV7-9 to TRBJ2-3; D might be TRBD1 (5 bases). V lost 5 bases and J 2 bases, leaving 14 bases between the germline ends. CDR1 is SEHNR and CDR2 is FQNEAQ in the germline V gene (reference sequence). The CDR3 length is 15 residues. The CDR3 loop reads CASSASGWDTDTQYF. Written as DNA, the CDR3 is TGTGCCAGCAGCGCCTCAGGGTGGGACACAGATACGCAGTATTTT.